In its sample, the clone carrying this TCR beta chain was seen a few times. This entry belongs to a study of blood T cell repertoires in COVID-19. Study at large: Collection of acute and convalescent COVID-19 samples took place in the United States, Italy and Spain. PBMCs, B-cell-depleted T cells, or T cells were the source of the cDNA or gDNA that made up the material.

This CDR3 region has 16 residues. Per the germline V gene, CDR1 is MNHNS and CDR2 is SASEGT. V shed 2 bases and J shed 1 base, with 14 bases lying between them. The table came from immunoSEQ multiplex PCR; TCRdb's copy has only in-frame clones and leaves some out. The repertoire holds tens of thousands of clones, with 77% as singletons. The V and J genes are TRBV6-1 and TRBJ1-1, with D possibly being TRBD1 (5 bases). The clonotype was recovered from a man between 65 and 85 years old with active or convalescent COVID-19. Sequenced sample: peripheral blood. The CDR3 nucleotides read TGTGCCAGCAGTGAAAGGGGCAGATCATGGAACACTGAAGCTTTCTTT. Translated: CASSERGRSWNTEAFF.